This TCR beta chain stems from a study of OX40 agonist ivuxolimab in advanced cancers. Study summary: As their treatment, patients were administered ivuxolimab, an agonistic anti-OX40 (CD134) antibody.

CDR1 and CDR2 (germline): KGHSH, LQKENI. CDR3 size: 15 residues. Trimming took 3 bases from V and 2 from J, leaving 13 bases between them. Study-wide points: Normalized T-cell clonal expansion was also low in a subset of nonresponders.

The protocol was immunoSEQ multiplex PCR, while the TCRdb copy is restricted to in-frame clones and leaves out a portion. The sample consists of tens of thousands of clones, less than 95% of them appearing once. As concerns this clone: Its antigen is currently unknown.

The specimen was CD4+ or CD8+ T cells sorted from blood, collected in a trial of the OX40 agonist ivuxolimab. V usage is TRBV18 and J usage is TRBJ1-2; TRBD1 is a possible D gene (5 bases). The TCR sequence derives from an adult with an advanced solid tumor such as melanoma, head and neck, liver or kidney cancer. This CDR3 is CASSPGGTLNYGYTF. CDR3 bases: TGTGCCAGCTCACCGGGGGGAACCCTAAACTATGGCTACACCTTC.